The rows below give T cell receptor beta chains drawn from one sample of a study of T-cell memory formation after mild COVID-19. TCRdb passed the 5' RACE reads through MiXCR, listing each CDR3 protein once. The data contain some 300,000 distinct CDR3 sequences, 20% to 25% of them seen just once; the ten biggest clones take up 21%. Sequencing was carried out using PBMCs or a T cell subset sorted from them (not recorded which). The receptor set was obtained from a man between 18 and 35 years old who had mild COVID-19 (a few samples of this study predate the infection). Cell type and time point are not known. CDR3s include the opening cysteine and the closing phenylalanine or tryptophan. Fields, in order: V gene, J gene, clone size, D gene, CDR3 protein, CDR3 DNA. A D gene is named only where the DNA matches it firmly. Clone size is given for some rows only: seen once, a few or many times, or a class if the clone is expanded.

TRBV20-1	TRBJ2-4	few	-	CSAIGPSGNIQYF	TGCAGTGCTATAGGACCGTCTGGGAACATTCAGTACTTC
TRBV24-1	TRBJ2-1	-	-	CATSDYRADEQFF	TGTGCCACCAGTGACTACAGGGCCGATGAGCAGTTCTTC
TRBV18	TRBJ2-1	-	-	CASSPRGMDEQFF	TGTGCCAGCTCACCCCGCGGCATGGATGAGCAGTTCTTC
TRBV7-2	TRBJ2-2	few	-	CASSLERTTTGELFF	TGTGCCAGCAGCTTAGAAAGGACAACCACCGGGGAGCTGTTTTTT
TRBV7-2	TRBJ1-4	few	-	CASSNYGASEKLFF	TGTGCCAGCAGTAACTATGGGGCAAGTGAAAAACTGTTTTTT
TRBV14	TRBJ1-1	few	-	CASSQVYTEAFF	TGTGCCAGCAGCCAAGTTTACACTGAAGCTTTCTTT
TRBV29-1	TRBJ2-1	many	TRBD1	CSVERDRGFHEQFF	TGCAGCGTTGAGCGGGACAGGGGTTTTCATGAGCAGTTCTTC
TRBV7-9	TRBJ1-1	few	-	CASSLVALKDTEAFF	TGTGCCAGCAGCTTAGTGGCCCTAAAGGACACTGAAGCTTTCTTT
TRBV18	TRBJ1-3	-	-	CASSPREENTIYF	TGTGCCAGCTCACCGCGCGAAGAAAACACCATATATTTT
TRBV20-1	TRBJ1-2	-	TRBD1	CSATGTGKYNYGYTF	TGCAGTGCTACTGGGACAGGAAAATATAACTATGGCTACACCTTC
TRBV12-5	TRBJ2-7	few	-	CASGSARIYEQYF	TGTGCTAGTGGTTCGGCTCGGATCTACGAGCAGTACTTC
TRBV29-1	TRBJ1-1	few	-	CSVASQGTEAFF	TGCAGCGTTGCTTCGCAGGGCACTGAAGCTTTCTTT
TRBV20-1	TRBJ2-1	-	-	CSASTAFGSYNEQFF	TGCAGTGCTAGTACGGCGTTCGGTTCCTACAATGAGCAGTTCTTC
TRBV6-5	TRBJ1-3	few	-	CASSYSSLSGNTIYF	TGTGCCAGCAGTTACTCGAGTCTATCTGGAAACACCATATATTTT
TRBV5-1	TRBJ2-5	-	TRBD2	CASSLAIEAGETRF	TGCGCCAGCAGCTTGGCCATTGAGGCGGGGGAGACAAGGTTC
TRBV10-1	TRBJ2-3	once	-	CASSESKGNTQYF	TGCGCCAGCAGTGAGTCGAAGGGAAATACGCAGTATTTT
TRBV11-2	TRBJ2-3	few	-	CASNEVRTDTQYF	TGTGCCAGCAACGAGGTTAGGACAGATACGCAGTATTTT
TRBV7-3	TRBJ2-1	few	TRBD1	CASSLGQGVYSEQFF	TGTGCCAGCAGCTTGGGACAGGGGGTTTATAGTGAGCAGTTCTTC
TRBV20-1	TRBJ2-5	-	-	CSARMRRIIETQYF	TGCAGTGCTAGAATGCGGCGTATTATAGAGACCCAGTACTTC
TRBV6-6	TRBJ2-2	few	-	CASRDPAEDTGELFF	TGTGCCAGCAGGGATCCGGCTGAGGACACCGGGGAGCTGTTTTTT
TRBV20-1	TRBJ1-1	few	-	CSARLPGQPNTEAFF	TGCAGTGCTAGATTGCCGGGACAACCGAACACTGAAGCTTTCTTT
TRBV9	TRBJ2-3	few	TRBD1	CASSARDRGPDTQYF	TGTGCCAGCAGCGCCCGGGACAGGGGCCCAGATACGCAGTATTTT
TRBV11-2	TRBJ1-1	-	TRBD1	CASSPDPGGYTEAFF	TGTGCCAGCAGCCCCGACCCAGGGGGATACACTGAAGCTTTCTTT
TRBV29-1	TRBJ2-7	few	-	CSVESGAHEQYF	TGCAGCGTTGAATCGGGGGCTCACGAGCAGTACTTC
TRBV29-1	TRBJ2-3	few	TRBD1	CSVEARNRGPDTQYF	TGCAGCGTTGAAGCGCGAAACAGGGGCCCAGATACGCAGTATTTT
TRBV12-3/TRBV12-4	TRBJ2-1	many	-	CASSRPWDEQFF	TGTGCCAGCAGCCGTCCTTGGGATGAGCAGTTCTTC
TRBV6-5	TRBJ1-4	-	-	CASKKGGATWEKLFF	TGTGCCAGCAAGAAAGGGGGAGCAACTTGGGAAAAACTGTTTTTT
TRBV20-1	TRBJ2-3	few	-	CSADGDVNTQYF	TGCAGTGCTGATGGGGACGTCAATACGCAGTATTTT
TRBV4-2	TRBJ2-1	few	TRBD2	CASSHQGGGGGNTDEQFF	TGTGCCAGCAGCCACCAAGGGGGGGGCGGGGGGAACACAGATGAGCAGTTCTTC
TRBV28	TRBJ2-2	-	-	CASSSQFRRNTGELIF	TGTGCCAGCAGTTCGCAATTCAGACGGAACACCGGGGAGCTGATTTTT
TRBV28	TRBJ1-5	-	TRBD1	CASSSPDRGGRQPQHF	TGTGCCAGCAGTTCTCCCGACAGGGGCGGACGGCAGCCCCAGCATTTT
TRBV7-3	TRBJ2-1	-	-	CASSLLDVAGNEQFF	TGTGCCAGCAGCTTGTTGGATGTAGCTGGCAATGAGCAGTTCTTC
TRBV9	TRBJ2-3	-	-	CASSSAARRGGPDTQYF	TGTGCCAGCAGCTCCGCCGCTCGGCGAGGTGGACCAGATACGCAGTATTTT
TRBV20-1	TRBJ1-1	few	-	CSASTENTEAFF	TGCAGTGCTTCGACGGAGAACACTGAAGCTTTCTTT
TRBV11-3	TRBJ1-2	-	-	CASSLDGAHGYTF	TGTGCCAGCAGCTTAGATGGGGCCCATGGCTACACCTTC
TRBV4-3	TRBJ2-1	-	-	CASSQDSSAVLFF	TGCGCCAGCAGCCAAGATTCTAGCGCTGTTCTGTTCTTC
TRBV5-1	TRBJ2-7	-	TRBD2	CASSLVGGFTYEQYF	TGCGCCAGCAGCTTGGTGGGAGGGTTCACCTACGAGCAGTACTTC
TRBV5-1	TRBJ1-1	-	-	CASSPASGGVRAFF	TGCGCCAGCAGCCCCGCCTCCGGGGGGGTCAGAGCTTTCTTT
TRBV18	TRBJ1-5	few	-	CASSPTAGRSNQPQHF	TGTGCCAGCTCACCAACCGCAGGGAGAAGCAATCAGCCCCAGCATTTT
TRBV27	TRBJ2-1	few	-	CASNERGLDEQFF	TGTGCCAGCAACGAAAGGGGGTTGGATGAGCAGTTCTTC
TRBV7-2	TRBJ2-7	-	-	CASSDRKTGLDEQYF	TGTGCCAGCAGCGACCGCAAAACCGGGTTGGACGAGCAGTACTTC
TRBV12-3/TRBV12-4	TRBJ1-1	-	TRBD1	CASSPQNRGTEAFF	TGTGCCAGCAGCCCCCAGAACAGGGGCACTGAAGCTTTCTTT
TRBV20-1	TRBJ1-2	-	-	CSARDRGSVYGYTF	TGCAGTGCTAGAGACCGTGGTTCCGTCTATGGCTACACCTTC
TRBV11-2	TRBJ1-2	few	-	CASSLATGVQGYTF	TGTGCCAGCAGCTTAGCTACGGGGGTTCAAGGCTACACCTTC
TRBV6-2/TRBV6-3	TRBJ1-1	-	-	CASIVGAAVMNTEAFF	TGTGCCAGCATTGTTGGGGCAGCGGTTATGAACACTGAAGCTTTCTTT
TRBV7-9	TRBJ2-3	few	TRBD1	CASSPRQGPTDTQYF	TGTGCCAGCAGCCCTAGACAGGGCCCCACAGATACGCAGTATTTT
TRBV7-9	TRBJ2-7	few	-	CASSLRGVEQYF	TGTGCCAGCAGCTTAAGGGGGGTCGAGCAGTACTTC
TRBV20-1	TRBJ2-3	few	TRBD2	CSAFPSAGVGDTQYF	TGCAGTGCTTTCCCCTCAGCGGGGGTTGGAGATACGCAGTATTTT
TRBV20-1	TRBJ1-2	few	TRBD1	CSASPLRQGANYGYTF	TGCAGTGCTAGCCCCTTAAGACAGGGGGCTAACTATGGCTACACCTTC
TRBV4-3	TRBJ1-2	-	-	CASSQELVGVYGYTF	TGCGCCAGCAGCCAAGAGCTCGTGGGGGTATATGGCTACACCTTC
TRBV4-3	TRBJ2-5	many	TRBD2	CASSPQGLAGNGETQYF	TGCGCCAGCAGCCCACAAGGACTAGCGGGGAATGGGGAGACCCAGTACTTC
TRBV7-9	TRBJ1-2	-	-	CASSQRQELYGYTF	TGTGCCAGCAGCCAAAGACAGGAACTCTATGGCTACACCTTC
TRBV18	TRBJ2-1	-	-	CASTPSFGKDYNEQFF	TGTGCCAGCACACCATCTTTCGGTAAGGATTACAATGAGCAGTTCTTC
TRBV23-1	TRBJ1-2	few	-	CASSQGGTYGYTF	TGCGCCAGCAGTCAGGGGGGGACCTATGGCTACACCTTC
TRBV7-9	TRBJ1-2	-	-	CASSEPLSNVLTSDGYTF	TGTGCCAGCAGCGAACCCCTTTCCAACGTCCTGACTTCGGATGGCTACACCTTC
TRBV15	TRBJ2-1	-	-	CATSRGVATGNNEQFF	TGTGCCACCAGCAGAGGAGTAGCAACAGGTAACAATGAGCAGTTCTTC
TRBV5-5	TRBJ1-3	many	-	CASHQSGTPINTIYF	TGTGCCAGCCACCAATCGGGGACCCCTATAAACACCATATATTTT
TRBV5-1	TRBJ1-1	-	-	CASSARTSRGTEAFF	TGCGCCAGCAGCGCAAGGACATCTCGAGGCACTGAAGCTTTCTTT
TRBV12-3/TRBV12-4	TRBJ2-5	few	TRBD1	CASSARTGRETQYF	TGTGCCAGCAGTGCGCGGACAGGTCGGGAGACCCAGTACTTC
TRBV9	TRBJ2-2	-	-	CASSALNTGELFF	TGTGCCAGCAGCGCATTGAACACCGGGGAGCTGTTTTTT